This passage covers 28 T cell receptor beta chains from one sample sequenced in a study of cytomegalovirus exposure and HLA in healthy donors. Primers: 60 Vbeta forward and 13 Jbeta reverse. TCRdb's table, derived via immunoSEQ multiplex PCR, lists solely in-frame clones and lacks some. The sample includes around 100,000 clones, 6% to 9% of them seen just once. Sequencing was performed on PBMCs. The receptors were sampled from a man aged 45-65 years in good health and CMV-seronegative.

The chain employs TRBV5-4 and TRBJ2-4; perhaps TRBD2 as D (6 bases). The CDR3 is 13 amino acids. Germline CDR1 SGHNT, CDR2 YYREEE (reference sequence). V was trimmed by 6 bases and J by 6 bases, leaving 13 bases between them. The CDR3: CASNAPGVNIQYF. The CDR3 DNA sequence: TGTGCCAGCAACGCCCCGGGAGTAAACATTCAGTACTTC.

About this clone: Other nucleotide sequences in the sample specify the same CDR3. The chain is built from TRBV2 and TRBJ1-1; D unresolved. The CDR3 is made up of 15 amino acids. V lost 2 bases to trimming and J lost 1 base, with 11 bases between them. The germline V gene encodes CDR1 SNHLY and CDR2 FYNNEI. The CDR3 loop is CASSESQRGNTEAFF. CDR3 DNA sequence: TGTGCCAGCAGTGAATCCCAAAGAGGGAACACTGAAGCTTTCTTT.

J is TRBJ2-2 and V is TRBV4-1; no reliable D call. The V gene's germline CDR1 is MGHRA and CDR2 YSYEKL. V lost 5 bases, J lost 7 bases, and 8 bases lay in between. The CDR3 spans 12 residues. The CDR3 coding sequence is TGCGCCAGCAGCAGATCGGTCGGGGAGCTGTTTTTT. Translation gives CASSRSVGELFF.

The rearrangement joins TRBV30 to TRBJ2-1, with TRBD2 matching over 8 bases. The J segment lost 15 bases and the V segment lost 3 bases, leaving 13 bases of the junction unmatched. The germline V gene encodes CDR1 GTSNPN and CDR2 SVGIG (reference sequence). The CDR3 spans 13 residues. The CDR3 coding sequence is TGTGCCTGGAGGGGGACAAGTAGCGGGGCGGGGTTCTTC. It is translated as CAWRGTSSGAGFF.

This clone was counted only a few times. The genes are TRBV28 and TRBJ1-4; 7 bases agree with TRBD1. Germline CDR1 and CDR2: MDHEN and SYDVKM. V gave up 11 bases and J gave up 5 bases; unmatched junction bases: 8. The CDR3 has 13 amino acids. DNA of the CDR3: TGTGCCGTAAAGGACAGGTCGAATGAAAAACTGTTTTTT. It is translated as CAVKDRSNEKLFF.

This clone appeared a few times. The chain is built from TRBV9 and TRBJ2-5, with D possibly TRBD2 on 5 matching bases. Germline V gene sequence: CDR1 SGDLS, CDR2 YYNGEE. This CDR3 is built from 16 residues. V was shortened by 0 bases and J by 5 bases, with 17 bases between the two germline ends. The CDR3 region is CASSVVEGAPWETQYF. DNA for the CDR3: TGTGCCAGCAGCGTAGTTGAGGGAGCTCCGTGGGAGACCCAGTACTTC.

The rearrangement joins TRBV7-3 to TRBJ1-1, with D perhaps TRBD1 (5 bases). V lost 3 bases and J 6 bases, leaving 11 bases between the germline ends. This CDR3 has 13 amino acids. Germline V gives CDR1 SGHTA, CDR2 FQGTGA. CDR3 nucleotides: TGTGCCAGCAGCTTCGGAGGGGCATCTGAAGCTTTCTTT. As protein: CASSFGGASEAFF.

This chain connects TRBV5-1 to TRBJ2-3; 9 bases match TRBD2. Trimming at V came to 1 base and at J to 6 bases, leaving 9 bases not matched to a gene. CDR3 size: 16 residues. Germline V gene lookup returns CDR1 SGHRS and CDR2 YFSETQ. CDR3 in DNA: TGCGCCAGCAGCTTGAGTAGCGGGGGTCTAATCGATACGCAGTATTTT. As protein: CASSLSSGGLIDTQYF.

The chain couples TRBV19 to TRBJ1-5, with a tentative D call TRBD1 (6 bases). This CDR3 region has 13 residues. Germline CDR1 and CDR2: LNHDA and SQIVND (reference sequence). V was cut by 9 bases and J by 5 bases, with 14 bases left in between. The CDR3 bases are TGTGCCAGCCGGGACAACTTGGATCAGCCCCAGCATTTT. This gives the protein CASRDNLDQPQHF.

This chain uses TRBV19 with TRBJ2-7; TRBD1 matches 10 bases. The CDR3 runs 17 residues. V was pared by 5 bases and J by 2 bases, with 12 bases of the junction left unmatched. CDR1 and CDR2 from the germline V gene are LNHDA and SQIVND (reference sequence). The CDR3 is CASSGDRGLIPTYEQYF. The CDR3 DNA sequence: TGTGCCAGTAGTGGAGACAGGGGGCTCATCCCCACCTACGAGCAGTACTTC.

The rearrangement joins TRBV4-3 to TRBJ1-1, with TRBD1 matching over 9 bases. The CDR3 loop spans 17 amino acids. After removal of 5 bases from V and 6 bases from J, the junction contained 16 bases not matched to a gene. CDR1 LGHNA and CDR2 YSLEER come from the germline V gene. CDR3 DNA sequence: TGCGCCAGCAGCTTAATGATCCCGGGACAGGGCTTCGCTGAAGCTTTCTTT. Protein: CASSLMIPGQGFAEAFF.

The chain has TRBV7-8 and TRBJ1-5; D unclear. The CDR3 spans 19 residues. Germline assignment: CDR1 SGHVS and CDR2 FQNEAQ. Trimming cost V 3 bases and J 1 base, with 22 bases left between them. CDR3 DNA sequence: TGTGCCAGCAGCTTGGAGAGGGCAGGCGGTGGAGTAAGCAATCAGCCCCAGCATTTT. It specifies CASSLERAGGGVSNQPQHF.

The sample holds a few counts of this clone. This chain uses TRBV29-1 with TRBJ1-2, with D perhaps TRBD1 (5 bases). The CDR3 is 16 amino acids. The V gene lost 6 bases and the J gene lost 0 bases, with 20 bases spanning the gap. The V gene's germline CDR1 is SQVTM and CDR2 ANQGSEA. CDR3 DNA: TGCAGCGTAAAAGGGCCGACAGTCGGCCCTAACTATGGCTACACCTTC. Protein product: CSVKGPTVGPNYGYTF.

The rearrangement links TRBV29-1 to TRBJ1-1, with 9 bases identical to TRBD1. V was clipped by 6 bases and J by 5 bases; unmatched bases: 1. Germline CDR1 SQVTM, CDR2 ANQGSEA. The CDR3 loop spans 11 amino acids. The chain's CDR3 is CSVGQGTEAFF. CDR3 bases: TGCAGCGTGGGACAGGGAACTGAAGCTTTCTTT. Full variable domain (missing parts from reference TRBV29-1 and TRBJ1-1): SAVISQKPSRDICQRGTSLTIQCQVDSQVTMMFWYRQQPGQSLTLIATANQGSEATYESGFVIDKFPISRPNLTFSTLTVSNMSPEDSSIYLCSVGQGTEAFFGQGTRLTVV.

This clone was observed a handful of times. The gene calls are TRBV28 and TRBJ1-2; D unresolved. V shed 5 bases and J shed 11 bases, with 18 bases lying between them. This CDR3 contains 13 residues. Looked up from germline, CDR1 is MDHEN and CDR2 is SYDVKM. Here the CDR3 DNA reads TGTGCCAGCAGTCCCCTATATGTCGCCTATTACACCTTC. Protein: CASSPLYVAYYTF.

The rearrangement links TRBV28 to TRBJ2-3; 7 positions agree with TRBD2. This CDR3 has 17 amino acids. The V segment lost 3 bases and the J segment 1 base; nucleotides outside the gene matches: 10. Germline CDR1 MDHEN, CDR2 SYDVKM. The CDR3 loop is CASSFSVGLAGTDTQYF. For the CDR3, the DNA is TGTGCCAGCAGTTTTTCCGTTGGTCTAGCGGGCACAGATACGCAGTATTTT.

In this sample, this clone turned up a few times. This chain joins TRBV7-9 and TRBJ2-5, with TRBD2 as a possible D gene (5 bases). The CDR3 extends over 15 amino acids. Trimming removed 7 bases from V and 2 bases from J, with 17 bases in between. The V gene's germline CDR1 is SEHNR and CDR2 FQNEAQ (reference sequence). The CDR3 DNA reads as TGTGCCAGCACCCGGTCGAGCGGAACGCAAGAGACCCAGTACTTC. Protein: CASTRSSGTQETQYF.

V usage is TRBV5-1 and J usage is TRBJ1-1, with D perhaps matching TRBD1 (6 bases). V lost 4 bases to trimming and J lost 3 bases, with 7 bases between them. The CDR3 spans 12 residues. The germline V gene encodes CDR1 SGHRS and CDR2 YFSETQ. The CDR3 sequence is CASSRTDTEAFF. In nucleotides, the CDR3 is TGCGCCAGCAGCCGGACAGACACTGAAGCTTTCTTT.

CDR3 residues: CASSFRTSGQETQYF. CDR3 in DNA: TGTGCCAGCAGTTTCCGGACTAGCGGGCAAGAGACCCAGTACTTC. The chain uses TRBV27 and TRBJ2-5; 11 bases are shared with TRBD2. The V gene's germline CDR1 is MNHEY and CDR2 SMNVEV (reference sequence). This CDR3 is built from 15 residues. The V segment lost 3 bases and the J segment 2 bases; nucleotides outside the gene matches: 2.

V gene TRBV19 combines with J gene TRBJ1-5; 8 positions agree with TRBD1. The CDR3 extends over 17 amino acids. CDR1 and CDR2 from the germline V gene are LNHDA and SQIVND (reference sequence). The V segment lost 2 bases and the J segment 0 bases; nucleotides outside the gene matches: 6. Written as DNA, the CDR3 is TGTGCCAGTAGTATAAGACAGGGGTCCCCTAGCAATCAGCCCCAGCATTTT. Translated, it gives CASSIRQGSPSNQPQHF.

This clone came up a few times. This sequence joins TRBV19 and TRBJ1-3; no reliable D call. Germline values: CDR1 LNHDA, CDR2 SQIVND (reference sequence). The CDR3 has 18 amino acids. The V and J ends lost 3 bases and 1 base respectively, with 19 bases between them. CDR3 DNA: TGTGCCAGTAGTATCCCATCTCACGTACTGCCATCTGGAAACACCATATATTTT. Protein sequence: CASSIPSHVLPSGNTIYF.

The gene calls are TRBV29-1 and TRBJ2-7; the match to TRBD1 covers 10 bases. Germline lookup yields CDR1 SQVTM and CDR2 ANQGSEA. V shed 3 bases and J 4 bases; nucleotides not matched to a gene: 6. The CDR3 totals 14 residues. The CDR3 loop reads CSVEGTGEGYEQYF. The DNA of the CDR3 is TGCAGCGTTGAGGGGACAGGGGAGGGTTACGAGCAGTACTTC.

This clone was seen a handful of times. The chain is built from TRBV6-6 and TRBJ1-5; 9 bases match TRBD1. V was clipped by 5 bases and J by 5 bases; unmatched bases: 4. This CDR3 region has 14 residues. In germline, CDR1 is MNHNY, CDR2 SVGAGI (reference sequence). DNA of the CDR3: TGTGCCAGCAGTGCCGGGACAGGGTATCAGCCCCAGCATTTT. Translation: CASSAGTGYQPQHF.

This clone was seen only a few times. The CDR3 coding sequence is TGTGCCACCAGCAGAGAGGGGACAGGGAGGACCAATGAGCAGTTCTTC. It specifies CATSREGTGRTNEQFF. The chain has TRBV15 and TRBJ2-1, with TRBD1 matching 9 bases. The J segment lost 6 bases and the V segment lost 0 bases, leaving 6 bases of the junction unmatched. Germline CDR1 is LNHNV and CDR2 is YYDKDF (reference sequence). CDR3 length: 16 residues.

This chain links TRBV9 with TRBJ2-3, with D tentatively TRBD2 (5 bases). Per the germline V gene, CDR1 is SGDLS and CDR2 is YYNGEE. This CDR3 has 17 amino acids. Trimming cost V 0 bases and J 0 bases, with 14 bases left between them. DNA of the CDR3: TGTGCCAGCAGCGTAGCTGTAGGAGGCCTTAGCACAGATACGCAGTATTTT. Encoded protein: CASSVAVGGLSTDTQYF.

The chain recombines TRBV27 with TRBJ2-2; the D is unclear. Germline V gives CDR1 MNHEY, CDR2 SMNVEV (reference sequence). Trimming took 1 base from V and 6 from J, leaving 6 bases between them. This CDR3 is built from 13 residues. The chain's CDR3 is CASSLFGSGELFF. In nucleotides, the CDR3 is TGTGCCAGCAGTTTATTCGGGTCCGGGGAGCTGTTTTTT.

This chain connects TRBV7-2 to TRBJ2-7, with 8 bases matching TRBD1. The CDR3 loop spans 14 amino acids. Trimming took 3 bases from V and 3 from J; bases not matched to a gene: 4. Germline V CDR1 and CDR2: SGHTA, FQGNSA. The CDR3 sequence: CASSFGTGFYEQYF. The CDR3 DNA sequence: TGTGCCAGCAGCTTTGGGACAGGATTCTACGAGCAGTACTTC.

This CDR3 is CASSLWPGGRVYEQYF. DNA for the CDR3: TGTGCCAGCAGCTTGTGGCCCGGAGGGAGGGTCTACGAGCAGTACTTC. This sequence joins TRBV5-6 and TRBJ2-7; 7 nucleotides agree with TRBD2. CDR1 and CDR2 from the germline V gene are SGHDT and YYEEEE. CDR3 size: 16 residues. Trimming took 1 base from V and 3 from J; bases not matched to a gene: 10.